The present T cell receptor beta chain was sequenced within a study of blood T cells in healthy people across ages. Germline CDR1 and CDR2: SGHRS and YFSETQ. The ends were cut back, 0 bases at V and 5 bases at J, with 11 bases in the middle. The CDR3 consists of 14 residues. Through a sample-barcoded 5' primer and a J-beta primer mix, a second PCR was run for roughly 7 to 12 cycles. TCRdb re-called the 5' RACE reads through MiXCR, storing one row per CDR3 protein. The sample carries about 1.8 million distinct CDR3 sequences, around half recorded once. The sequencing sample was made of blood. The sequence was obtained from a middle-aged woman in good health. The J gene is TRBJ1-1, the V gene TRBV5-1, with D tentatively TRBD1 (6 bases). DNA for the CDR3: TGCGCCAGCAGCTTGGGGCAACAGGGTACTGAAGCTTTCTTT. It encodes CASSLGQQGTEAFF.